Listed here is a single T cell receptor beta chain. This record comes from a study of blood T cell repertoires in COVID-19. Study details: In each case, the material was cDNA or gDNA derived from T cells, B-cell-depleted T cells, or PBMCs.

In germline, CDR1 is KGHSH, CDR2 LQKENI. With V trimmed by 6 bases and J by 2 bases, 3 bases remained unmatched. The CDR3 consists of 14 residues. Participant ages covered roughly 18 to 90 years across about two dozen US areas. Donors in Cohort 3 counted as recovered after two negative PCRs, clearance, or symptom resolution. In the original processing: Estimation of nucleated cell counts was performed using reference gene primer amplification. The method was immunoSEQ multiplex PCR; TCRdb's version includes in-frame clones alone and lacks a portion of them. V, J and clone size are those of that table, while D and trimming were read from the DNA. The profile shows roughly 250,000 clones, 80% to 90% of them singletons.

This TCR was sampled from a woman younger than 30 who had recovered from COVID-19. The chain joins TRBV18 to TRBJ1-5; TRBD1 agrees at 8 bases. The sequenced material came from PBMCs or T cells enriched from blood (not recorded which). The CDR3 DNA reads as TGTGCCAGCTCCACAGGGGGTGGCAATCAGCCCCAGCATTTT. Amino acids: CASSTGGGNQPQHF.